The next 22 T cell receptor beta chains were all read from a single sample in a study of tumor and adjacent non-tumor tissue in lung cancer. RNA was extracted from bulk tissue without any cell sorting. TCRbeta libraries were built with three rounds of nested PCR, modified from ARM-PCR. MiXCR, applied by TCRdb to the multiplex PCR reads, yields one record per CDR3 protein. Here the sample spans roughly 65,000 distinct CDR3 sequences, roughly three fifths being singletons. What was sequenced was lung tumor tissue. These receptors all stem from a man aged 50 or older with non-small cell lung cancer.

On this clonotype itself: The junction differs from germline at one of its ends, possibly a read error. The rearrangement uses TRBV28 and TRBJ1-2, with TRBD1 matching over 7 bases. This CDR3 has 16 residues. Germline CDR1 is MDHEN and CDR2 is SYDVKM. CDR3 residues: CASSTPGTAFHYGHTF. The CDR3 coding sequence is TGTGCCAGCAGTACGCCCGGGACAGCCTTCCACTATGGCCACACCTTC.

To note about this clonotype: The junction shows a germline mismatch at one end, possibly a read error. The chain joins TRBV7-9 to TRBJ1-2; TRBD1 agrees at 8 bases. Germline V gene sequence: CDR1 SEHNR, CDR2 FQNEAQ (reference sequence). This CDR3 contains 14 residues. This CDR3 reads CASSLGQGNCGYTF. CDR3 DNA: TGTGCCAGCAGCTTAGGACAGGGGAACTGTGGCTACACCTTC. Full variable domain (rest looked up from reference TRBV7-9 and TRBJ1-2): DTGVSQNPRHKITKRGQNVTFRCDPISEHNRLYWYRQTLGQGPEFLTYFQNEAQLEKSRLLSDRFSAERPKGSFSTLEIQRTEQGDSAMYLCASSLGQGNCGYTFGSGTRLTVV.

This sequence joins TRBV6-6 and TRBJ1-6; 7 nucleotides agree with TRBD1. Germline V gene data show CDR1 as MNHNY and CDR2 as SVGAGI (reference sequence). This CDR3 contains 15 residues. CDR3 sequence (DNA): TGTTCCGGCAGTTACGAGGGACAGAAAGGACCACCCCTCCACTTT. As protein: CSGSYEGQKGPPLHF.

This clonotype came up many times. The junction does not match germline at one end; this may be a read error. The V and J genes are TRBV4-1 and TRBJ1-1; D is possibly TRBD1 (5 bases). In germline, CDR1 is MGHRA, CDR2 YSYEKL. The length of the CDR3 is 16 residues. The CDR3 DNA reads TGCGCCAGCAGCCACCTGGGGGTAGGGACGGACACTGAATCTTTCTTT. It translates to CASSHLGVGTDTESFF.

Points on this clonotype: A junction boundary mismatches the germline segment, possibly from a read error. This chain connects TRBV6-6 to TRBJ2-3; 7 bases map to TRBD2. The germline V gene encodes CDR1 MNHNY and CDR2 SVGAGI (reference sequence). The CDR3 has 13 amino acids. The CDR3 DNA is TGTGCCATCAGGGACTATATCGCAGATACGCGGTATTTT. This encodes CAIRDYIADTRYF.

A word on this clonotype: The junction departs from germline at one end; a sequencing error may be responsible. The V call is TRBV4-1, the J call TRBJ2-7, with no clear D. The CDR3 is made up of 15 amino acids. Germline V gene lookup returns CDR1 MGHRA and CDR2 YSYEKL. The CDR3: CATSRNPETDYEQYF. The CDR3 DNA follows: TGCGCCACCAGCCGGAACCCGGAAACCGACTACGAGCAGTACTTC.

Turning to this clonotype: At one boundary the junction diverges from the germline segment, which might be a read error. This rearrangement joins TRBV11-2 to TRBJ2-3, with D possibly TRBD1 on 6 matching bases. The germline gives CDR1 SGHAT, CDR2 FQNNGV. This CDR3 has 12 amino acids. CDR3 sequence: CASSQGLDTQYF. In nucleotides, the CDR3 is TGTGCTAGCAGCCAGGGGTTGGATACGCAGTATTTT.

This clonotype was seen just once. The junction and the germline gene differ at one end; a read error may be behind it. This sequence joins TRBV5-6 and TRBJ2-7; D call uncertain. The CDR3 length is 12 residues. Germline CDR1 reads SGHDT; CDR2 reads YYEEEE. The DNA for the CDR3 is TGTGCCAACAGCTTGAGCTCCTACGGGCAGTACTTC. Its protein is CANSLSSYGQYF.

There are a few counts of this clonotype. This may stem from a read error, because a much larger clone lies one nucleotide away. CDR3 sequence reads: CASSPRIAEETQYF. CDR3 nucleotides: TGTGCCAGCAGTCCCCGGATAGCCGAAGAGACCCAGTACTTC. The gene calls are TRBV6-5 and TRBJ2-5; D uncertain. Trimming took 5 bases from V and 3 from J, leaving 13 bases between them. CDR1 is MNHEY, CDR2 SVGAGI, per germline. The CDR3 sequence is 14 residues long.

This clonotype occurred many times. V gene TRBV19 combines with J gene TRBJ2-1; D is unclear. Germline V gives CDR1 LNHDA, CDR2 SQIVND (reference sequence). The V end lost 5 bases, the J end lost 7 bases, and 9 bases lay between the germline ends. The CDR3 has 12 amino acids. CDR3 sequence: CASSSQTNEQFF. DNA of the CDR3: TGTGCCAGTAGTTCCCAAACAAATGAGCAGTTCTTC.

In regard to this clonotype: Germline and junction disagree at one end, which may indicate a read error. The chain has TRBV30 and TRBJ2-5; D unclear. Germline CDR1 is GTSNPN and CDR2 is SVGIG (reference sequence). This CDR3 region has 13 residues. CDR3 residues: CAWQYTTQETQYF. The CDR3 bases are TGTGCCTGGCAATATACGACACAAGAGACACAGTACTTC.

As regards this clonotype: Mismatch with germline at one junction end may stem from a read error. The chain carries TRBV6-5 and TRBJ2-3; the D gene is possibly TRBD2 (6 bases). CDR1 is MNHEY, CDR2 SVGAGI, per germline. The length of the CDR3 is 15 residues. Written as DNA, the CDR3 is TGTACCAGCAGACCGCTAGGAGGGGGCACAGATACGCAGTATTTT. It yields the protein CTSRPLGGGTDTQYF.

Many counts were recorded for this clonotype. The chain couples TRBV30 to TRBJ2-1, with 13 positions matching TRBD2. This CDR3 is built from 14 residues. Germline V gene data show CDR1 as GTSNPN and CDR2 as SVGIG (reference sequence). V trimming: 1 base; J trimming: 6 bases; junction bases outside the gene matches: 0. CDR3 DNA: TGTGCCTGGAGTGGGACTAGCGGGGGCAATGAGCAGTTCTTC. Its translation: CAWSGTSGGNEQFF.

Comment on this clonotype: A much larger clone lies one base from this, so it may be a read error. The rearrangement uses TRBV4-1 and TRBJ1-1; D is unresolved. The CDR3 runs to 15 residues. The V end was cut by 4 bases, the J end by 1 base, with 13 bases between. Germline V gene data show CDR1 as MGHRA and CDR2 as YSYEKL. The CDR3 sequence: CASSLPRSGNTEAFF. CDR3 in DNA: TGCGCCAGCAGCCTCCCAAGGAGTGGGAACACTGAAGCTTTCTTT.

Remarks on this clonotype: The CDR3 carries no conserved terminal phenylalanine or tryptophan, so it likely arises from a read error. The chain employs TRBV11-2 and TRBJ1-6; D perhaps matches TRBD1 (6 bases). The germline gives CDR1 SGHAT, CDR2 FQNNGV. CDR3 size: 16 residues. CDR3 residues: CVSSFSGHNYNSSLHY. The DNA of the CDR3 is TGTGTCAGCAGCTTCTCGGGACACAACTATAATTCATCCCTCCACTAT.

Turning to this clonotype: A much bigger clone sits one base away, suggesting this may be a read error. This chain connects TRBV5-6 to TRBJ1-5; D is unresolved. This CDR3 has 13 residues. The V gene lost 0 bases and the J gene lost 2 bases, with 3 bases spanning the gap. The V gene's germline CDR1 is SGHDT and CDR2 YYEEEE. CDR3 in DNA: TGTGCCAGCAGCTTGGCCTGCAATCAGCCCCAGCATTTT. It codes for CASSLACNQPQHF.

The V gene is TRBV6-1, the J gene TRBJ2-5, with 7 bases aligning to TRBD1. This CDR3 is built from 18 residues. V was pared by 5 bases and J by 5 bases, with 20 bases of the junction left unmatched. CDR1 MNHNS and CDR2 SASEGT come from the germline V gene. This CDR3 is CASSTRDRVQGEGETQYF. The DNA for the CDR3 is TGTGCCAGCAGTACCCGGGACAGAGTTCAGGGTGAGGGGGAGACCCAGTACTTC.

The chain links TRBV11-3 to TRBJ2-3, with 9 bases identical to TRBD2. Unmatched junction bases numbered 12, after V lost 5 bases and J lost 6 bases. This CDR3 spans 16 amino acids. From germline, CDR1 is SGHNT and CDR2 YENEEA. The CDR3 nucleotides read TGTGCCAGCAGCCCAAGGACTAGCGTGTTTGCCGATACGCAGTATTTT. Protein sequence: CASSPRTSVFADTQYF.

With regard to this clonotype: This may stem from a read error, because a much larger clone lies one nucleotide away. V is TRBV24-1 and J is TRBJ2-1; either TRBD1 or TRBD2 may supply D (5 bases each). Germline CDR1 and CDR2: KGHDR and SFDVKD. This CDR3 region has 17 residues. CDR3 loop: CATCDRIQRGKYNEQFF. DNA for the CDR3: TGTGCCACCTGTGACCGTATACAGAGGGGCAAGTACAATGAGCAGTTCTTC.

V is TRBV30 and J is TRBJ1-2; TRBD1 might be the D (6 bases). Germline assignment: CDR1 GTSNPN and CDR2 SVGIG (reference sequence). This CDR3 has 14 amino acids. V was cut by 2 bases and J by 4 bases, with 14 bases left in between. The CDR3 DNA follows: TGTGCCTGGAGTATGGAGGGGGGCGTCTATGGCTACACCTTC. The encoded protein is CAWSMEGGVYGYTF.

The chain links TRBV24-1 to TRBJ2-5; D is perhaps TRBD2 (5 bases). The CDR3 is 17 amino acids. Germline V gives CDR1 KGHDR, CDR2 SFDVKD. V was clipped by 1 base and J by 5 bases, with 19 bases between them. CDR3 DNA: TGTGCCACCAGTGATTTTGAGGGATTCGGGGTCCATGAGACCCAGTACTTC. Its translation: CATSDFEGFGVHETQYF.

With respect to this clonotype: A read error is likely, as this CDR3 ends without the conserved phenylalanine or tryptophan. The chain couples TRBV11-2 to TRBJ2-3; D unclear. CDR3 size: 12 residues. Germline assignment: CDR1 SGHAT and CDR2 FQNNGV. The germline V and J ends were trimmed by 5 bases and 4 bases, with 7 bases remaining between them. CDR3 sequence reads: CASSPTADTQYS. DNA for the CDR3: TGTGCCAGCAGCCCAACCGCAGATACGCAGTATTCT.